The T cell receptor (beta chain) described here comes from a study of T cell responses to AZD1222 COVID-19 vaccine. Study findings and constraints: Of the AZD1222 recipients, only 5 or 6 were seropositive at baseline. Regions 160-218 and 743-854 dominated among vaccine-associated CD4 TCRs spanning spike. Most donors were white British, females outnumbered males, and clonal diversity was possibly underestimated.

In regard to this clone: The antigen remains unidentified.

Measured with immunoSEQ multiplex PCR; TCRdb has only the in-frame clones, and not every one. Counted here are 110,000 to 150,000 clones, just under 95% occurring once; the ten biggest clones make up over 1.5%. The receptor's source is an adult in good health. The specimen was peripheral blood, collected on day 0 of AZD1222 vaccination.

CDR3 bases: TGCAGTGCGCCGTTGGGGGCCGAAGCTTTCTTT. Encoded protein: CSAPLGAEAFF. V is TRBV20-1 and J is TRBJ1-1; D perhaps matches TRBD1 (6 bases). CDR3 length equals 11 residues. V was trimmed by 6 bases and J by 8 bases, leaving 13 bases between them. The germline gives CDR1 DFQATT, CDR2 SNEGSKA (reference sequence).